This T cell receptor (beta chain) originates from a study of identical twins. Template switching (which added a universal primer site) was used, and cDNA carried unique molecular identifiers. A single record per CDR3 protein comes from TCRdb applying MiXCR to the 5' RACE reads. The data show 200,000 to 250,000 distinct CDR3 sequences, more than 12% seen once. CDR1 is DFQATT and CDR2 is SNEGSKA in the germline V gene (reference sequence). The V segment lost 3 bases and the J segment 4 bases; nucleotides outside the gene matches: 8. This CDR3 comprises 15 residues. No donor was unhealthy or non-Caucasian.

The chain has TRBV20-1 and TRBJ2-3; TRBD2 aligns across 9 bases. The sequence was collected from a woman under 30 in good health. The sequenced material came from memory (CD45RO+) T cells sorted from blood. The CDR3 sequence: CSARDSGRRSDTQYF. CDR3 coding DNA: TGCAGTGCTAGGGATAGCGGGAGAAGGTCAGATACGCAGTATTTT.